This entry concerns a single T cell receptor (beta chain). Its antigen specificity is not known. Base qualities were left out, and no much larger clone turns up one base away. The record originates from a study of T cell responses to AZD1222 COVID-19 vaccine (dated by TCRdb to 2020 to 2023). A note on the overall study: AZD1222 recipients given second doses at about 4 weeks or at about 12 weeks were pooled, since spike-specific TCR depth and breadth were not found to differ between the two schedules. Trial participants were enrolled into age subgroups of 18-55, 56-69 and 70-plus years, which contained around 140, 26 and 57 TCR-sequenced participants, respectively. A total of approximately 230 trial participants underwent TCR sequencing, of whom about 200 received two doses of AZD1222 and approximately 25 received two doses of the MenACWY control vaccine.

The paper's findings and limits, for the study overall: Most participants were white British and females outnumbered males, and the authors suggested that clonal diversity may have been underestimated. Only five to seven AZD1222 recipients were SARS-CoV-2 seropositive at baseline, limiting conclusions about previously exposed vaccinees. Epitopes outside the regions mutated in the B.1.351 and B.1.1.7 variants were reportedly recognized by nearly half of the unique spike-specific TCRs. CD4 TCRs associated with the vaccine covered the entire spike protein, and the dominant responses were in regions 160-218 and 743-854. Because no day 14 peak-response samples were available, the repertoires could be characterized only after the peak T cell response. The 56-69-year group was small, and its depth increase did not reach significance, likely because of low power. After two AZD1222 doses, spike-specific TCR breadth and depth were significantly higher than at day 0 and than in MenACWY recipients.

The CDR3 regions of human TCRbeta chains were analyzed by immunosequencing. For the original study's pipeline: TCRs in the repertoires were compared against a reference library of SARS-CoV-2-specific TCRs that had been generated with the MIRA antigen-specificity platform. Breadth meant the fraction of unique TCRs that were SARS-CoV-2-associated, whereas depth meant the fraction of total T cells that were SARS-CoV-2-associated. Each spike-specific TCR was assigned to its reactive spike region and to a CD4 or CD8 class using the MIRA data. Log10-transformed breadth and depth values were compared by one-way ANOVA with Sidak's multiple comparisons tests. The immuneACCESS repertoire file appears here via TCRdb, limited to in-frame rearrangements. These files lack a portion of the clones; in checked studies, under half of the deficit traces to unresolved V genes, and the cause of the others is not known. V and J calls and clone size are copied from that table; D and trimming were computed from the DNA. The sample has some 50,000 clones on record, 70% to 90% of them singletons. Over 15% of the sample comes from the top ten.

Trimming at the junction amounts to 5 bases on V and 7 bases on J, and the germline ends lie 8 bases apart. From its cysteine to its phenylalanine, the CDR3 spans 11 amino acids. The kept DNA is CDR3 alone, 33 bases in frame from the first base. Reading the label with the study, this specimen's time point is: baseline before first vaccination. The vaccinee samples were drawn from two UK trials, COV001 and COV002, one of which was a single-blind randomized controlled phase 2/3 trial testing AZD1222 (ChAdOx1 nCoV-19) in healthy adults. For TCRbeta chain sequencing, PBMC samples were collected from trial participants at day 0 and at day 28 after the second dose.

The sequence joins TRBV12-3 or TRBV12-4 to TRBJ1-1; the D segment could be TRBD1, given 5 matching bases. This receptor was taken from an adult in good health. The material sequenced was peripheral blood, taken on day 0 of AZD1222 vaccination. The DNA sequence follows: TGTGCCAGCAGTCTAGACAGTGAAGCTTTCTTT. Its protein is CASSLDSEAFF.